The 30 T cell receptor beta chains below come from one sample, sequenced in a study of monozygotic twins with inflammatory bowel disease. TCRdb reprocessed the 5' RACE reads, keeping one entry per CDR3 protein, no DNA. The sample table includes about 420,000 distinct CDR3 sequences. Sequenced input: blood. The origin of the receptors is a human donor with ulcerative colitis or Crohn's disease, or a healthy co-twin of an affected twin (not recorded which).

The chain combines TRBV7-9 with TRBJ2-3; TCRdb lists TRBD1, though no DNA is available to test this call. CDR3 size: 14 residues. Germline values: CDR1 SEHNR, CDR2 FQNEAQ (reference sequence). The CDR3 loop reads CASSPHTGPDTQYF.

The chain links TRBV7-2 to TRBJ1-2. CDR1 and CDR2 (germline): SGHTA, FQGNSA. The CDR3 loop spans 15 amino acids. The CDR3 loop reads CASSLRTDSNYGYTF.

The gene calls are TRBV7-3 and TRBJ2-1; lacking DNA, the TRBD1 call made by TCRdb goes unchecked. CDR1 and CDR2 from the germline V gene are SGHTA and FQGTGA. The CDR3 runs to 15 residues. The CDR3 sequence is CASSGGTGPYNEQFF.

The chain recombines TRBV29-1 with TRBJ2-1; TCRdb names TRBD1, which stays unverified in the absence of DNA. Looked up from germline, CDR1 is SQVTM and CDR2 is ANQGSEA. The CDR3 sequence is 13 residues long. CDR3 protein: CSADRGDRNEQFF.

The chain links TRBV20-1 to TRBJ2-2. The CDR3 length is 16 residues. The germline gives CDR1 DFQATT, CDR2 SNEGSKA (reference sequence). This chain's CDR3 is CSARVRGGANTGELFF.

V gene TRBV3-1 combines with J gene TRBJ2-2. The CDR3 totals 14 residues. Per the germline V gene, CDR1 is LGHDT and CDR2 is YNNKEL (reference sequence). This CDR3 reads CASSRVGYTGELFF.

CDR3 protein: CASSYSGASTSGRTDTQYF. This chain joins TRBV6-5 and TRBJ2-3; the D call of TRBD2 rests on TCRdb alone, since no DNA is present to check it. Germline values: CDR1 MNHEY, CDR2 SVGAGI. This CDR3 contains 19 residues.

The rearrangement uses TRBV20-1 and TRBJ2-1. CDR1 is DFQATT, CDR2 SNEGSKA, per germline (reference sequence). The CDR3 sequence is 14 residues long. This chain's CDR3 is CSAAVDLSYNEQFF.

This chain links TRBV7-2 with TRBJ2-2; the D gene TCRdb calls, TRBD1, cannot be checked with no DNA. Looked up from germline, CDR1 is SGHTA and CDR2 is FQGNSA. CDR3 length: 14 residues. CDR3 sequence reads: CASSLDTGRGELFF.

The chain joins TRBV7-3 to TRBJ1-5. This CDR3 spans 19 amino acids. Germline loops: CDR1 SGHTA, CDR2 FQGTGA. The CDR3 sequence is CASPLGVRRVESRNQPQHF.

This sequence joins TRBV20-1 and TRBJ2-3; the D gene TCRdb calls, TRBD2, cannot be checked with no DNA. This CDR3 is 16 amino acids long. Germline lookup yields CDR1 DFQATT and CDR2 SNEGSKA (reference sequence). This CDR3 reads CSARRVLAGLTDTQYF.

CDR3 sequence reads: CSARGPGEGHGQPQHF. This chain joins TRBV20-1 and TRBJ1-5. Germline V gene lookup returns CDR1 DFQATT and CDR2 SNEGSKA (reference sequence). The CDR3 runs to 16 residues.

J is TRBJ1-2 and V is TRBV19; TCRdb lists TRBD1, though no DNA is available to test this call. Germline V CDR1 and CDR2: LNHDA, SQIVND (reference sequence). This CDR3 is built from 15 residues. CDR3 in amino acids: CASSIEGQNNYGYTF. The full variable domain, rest sourced from reference TRBV19 and TRBJ1-2, is DGGITQSPKYLFRKEGQNVTLSCEQNLNHDAMYWYRQDPGQGLRLIYYSQIVNDFQKGDIAEGYSVSREKKESFPLTVTSAQKNPTAFYLCASSIEGQNNYGYTFGSGTRLTVV.

The gene calls are TRBV20-1 and TRBJ1-1. The CDR3 loop spans 14 amino acids. Germline CDR1 DFQATT, CDR2 SNEGSKA (reference sequence). CDR3 region: CRAKSIRTDTEAFF.

The chain is built from TRBV11-2 and TRBJ1-5. The germline gives CDR1 SGHAT, CDR2 FQNNGV. CDR3 length: 15 amino acids. CDR3 sequence reads: CASSLGRQANQPQHF.

The gene calls are TRBV5-6 and TRBJ1-5; no DNA is available, so the TRBD1 call from TCRdb remains unchecked. The CDR3 has 15 amino acids. Germline CDR1 reads SGHDT; CDR2 reads YYEEEE. The CDR3 reads CASSEGQGANQPQHF.

V gene TRBV7-9 combines with J gene TRBJ1-3; the TRBD1 assignment by TCRdb is unverifiable without DNA. The germline CDR1 and CDR2 sequences are SEHNR and FQNEAQ (reference sequence). This CDR3 contains 15 residues. CDR3: CASSPPQGGGNTIYF.

The V call is TRBV13, the J call TRBJ1-2; TCRdb calls TRBD1, which cannot be checked without DNA. Germline CDR1 reads PRHDT; CDR2 reads FYEKMQ (reference sequence). The CDR3 consists of 16 residues. The CDR3 spells CASSLTTGGGHYGYTF.

The V and J genes are TRBV7-9 and TRBJ2-1. The CDR3 is 12 residues long. Germline V lookup: CDR1 SEHNR, CDR2 FQNEAQ (reference sequence). This CDR3 reads CASSPFREEQFF. Variable domain in full (rest from reference TRBV7-9 and TRBJ2-1): DTGVSQNPRHKITKRGQNVTFRCDPISEHNRLYWYRQTLGQGPEFLTYFQNEAQLEKSRLLSDRFSAERPKGSFSTLEIQRTEQGDSAMYLCASSPFREEQFFGPGTRLTVL.

This chain links TRBV28 with TRBJ2-1; TCRdb gives TRBD2 as the D gene, but with no DNA this cannot be confirmed. Germline V lookup: CDR1 MDHEN, CDR2 SYDVKM. This CDR3 is 14 amino acids long. CDR3 sequence reads: CASSFQRGRNEQFF.

The chain links TRBV29-1 to TRBJ2-2; TCRdb reports TRBD1, a call that lacks DNA to check it against. CDR3 size: 13 residues. Per germline, CDR1 SQVTM and CDR2 ANQGSEA. This CDR3 reads CSGDAPNTGELFF.

The CDR3: CSVVTRATYEQYF. The V and J genes are TRBV29-1 and TRBJ2-7; TCRdb indicates TRBD1, and absent DNA this call remains unverified. The CDR3 has 13 amino acids. Germline CDR1 and CDR2: SQVTM and ANQGSEA.

V usage is TRBV2 and J usage is TRBJ1-1; TCRdb returns TRBD1, unconfirmable since there is no DNA. This CDR3 has 15 amino acids. Per germline, CDR1 SNHLY and CDR2 FYNNEI. This chain's CDR3 is CASSESRSLGGEAFF.

The rearrangement uses TRBV6-2 or TRBV6-3 and TRBJ2-1; TCRdb proposes TRBD2, but this gene call is untestable without DNA. From germline, CDR1 is MNHEY and CDR2 SVGEGT. CDR3 length: 16 amino acids. CDR3 residues: CASSYATSGSSDEQFF.

The J gene is TRBJ2-7, the V gene TRBV28; lacking DNA, the TRBD2 call made by TCRdb goes unchecked. CDR1 MDHEN and CDR2 SYDVKM come from the germline V gene. The length of the CDR3 is 15 residues. CDR3: CASSPLTSGIYEQYF.

The V call is TRBV28, the J call TRBJ2-5; TCRdb calls TRBD1, which cannot be checked without DNA. This CDR3 spans 15 amino acids. Per the germline V gene, CDR1 is MDHEN and CDR2 is SYDVKM. The CDR3 reads CASSFYRGGQETQYF.

The chain has TRBV12-3 or TRBV12-4 and TRBJ2-1; TCRdb picks TRBD1, but there is no DNA to check that call. CDR3 length: 14 amino acids. Here the CDR3 reads CASSLNRGWNEQFF.

V is TRBV2 and J is TRBJ1-2; checking the TCRdb D call of TRBD1 is not possible without DNA. The CDR3 length is 13 residues. Germline V gene lookup returns CDR1 SNHLY and CDR2 FYNNEI. The CDR3 loop reads CASSEQGAAGYTF.

The chain joins TRBV5-1 to TRBJ1-2; as DNA is missing, the TRBD1 call by TCRdb cannot be tested. The CDR3 is 15 amino acids. Germline CDR1 SGHRS, CDR2 YFSETQ. CDR3 loop: CASSPTGGQRYGYTF.

V gene TRBV5-1 combines with J gene TRBJ2-1; the D call from TCRdb, TRBD2, cannot be confirmed without DNA. Germline V gene data show CDR1 as SGHRS and CDR2 as YFSETQ. This CDR3 contains 17 residues. The CDR3 protein is CASSLGFGGRGHNEQFF.